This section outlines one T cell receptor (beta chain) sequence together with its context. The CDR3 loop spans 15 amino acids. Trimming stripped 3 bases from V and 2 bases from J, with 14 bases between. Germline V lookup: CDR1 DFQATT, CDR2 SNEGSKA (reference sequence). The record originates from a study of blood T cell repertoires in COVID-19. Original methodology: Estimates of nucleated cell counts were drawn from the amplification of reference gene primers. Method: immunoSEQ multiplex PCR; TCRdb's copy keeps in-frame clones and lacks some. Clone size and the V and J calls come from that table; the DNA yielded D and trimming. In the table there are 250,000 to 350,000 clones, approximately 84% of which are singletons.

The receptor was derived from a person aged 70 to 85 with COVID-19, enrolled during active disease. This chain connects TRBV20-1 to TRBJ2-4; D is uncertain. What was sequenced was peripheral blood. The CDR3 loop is CSASGAITTKNIQYF. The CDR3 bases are TGCAGTGCTAGTGGAGCGATCACAACCAAAAACATTCAGTACTTC.